What follows describes a single T cell receptor (beta chain). Genomic DNA (from each subset) was split evenly across several immunoSEQ plates. Produced via immunoSEQ multiplex PCR; TCRdb's table is partial and in-frame only. Counted here are under 600,000 clones, more than 95% occurring once; the ten biggest clones make up nearly 0.065%. V lost 3 bases to trimming and J lost 1 base; unmatched junction nucleotides: 2. Germline V lookup: CDR1 SSHAT, CDR2 FNYEAQ (reference sequence). There are 14 residues in the CDR3. These data are taken from a study of shared clonotypes between healthy human individuals. Investigators divided CD4+ cells into CD45RA+ naive and CD45RA-negative memory subsets.

V and J are TRBV7-7 and TRBJ2-7; 8 nucleotides match TRBD2. The clonotype was recovered from a woman aged 25-40 years in good health. The sequenced sample consisted of naive CD4+ T cells sorted from blood. Sample subset: CD45RA+ positively selected. The DNA for the CDR3 is TGTGCCAGCAGCTTTGCGGGAGGATCCTACGAGCAGTACTTC. Amino acid sequence: CASSFAGGSYEQYF.